Following are 26 T cell receptor beta chains from one sample sequenced in a study of tumor-infiltrating lymphocytes in primary liver carcinoma. TCR beta cDNA was reverse-transcribed from about 550 ng of total RNA. The reaction used a constant-region primer and ProtoScript II reverse transcriptase. Three-round nested multiplex PCR performed with slightly modified ARM-PCR produced the TCR beta libraries. The first two PCR rounds used TRBV1-TRBV30 primers with a Cbeta primer, 9 to 10 cycles each. Each CDR3 protein gets one entry after TCRdb re-called the multiplex PCR reads with MiXCR. Counted here are roughly 200,000 distinct CDR3 sequences, roughly 80% occurring once; the ten biggest clones make up 15% to 20%. Co-extraction yielded RNA and DNA from approximately 20-30 mg of unsorted bulk tissue. The specimen sequenced was tumor tissue from primary liver carcinoma. Receptors originate from a middle-aged man with primary liver carcinoma and hepatitis B virus infection.

The chain links TRBV6-1 to TRBJ2-3, with TRBD2 identical over 9 bases. Germline CDR1 reads MNHNS; CDR2 reads SASEGT. V was pared by 7 bases and J by 4 bases, with 9 bases of the junction left unmatched. This CDR3 has 15 residues. The CDR3 reads CASNGLAGSPDTQYF. CDR3 DNA: TGTGCCAGCAATGGCCTAGCGGGAAGTCCAGATACGCAGTATTTT.

The V gene is TRBV4-2, the J gene TRBJ2-3; 10 bases map to TRBD2. CDR3 length: 19 residues. CDR1 is LGHNA, CDR2 YNFKEQ, per germline. V was clipped by 6 bases and J by 3 bases; unmatched bases: 18. The CDR3 DNA reads TGTGCCAGCAGGCAATGGGTAGCGGGAGGACCGGTTGAGACAGATACGCAGTATTTT. Its translation is CASRQWVAGGPVETDTQYF.

Note on this clonotype: An end of the junction does not agree with germline; a read error may underlie this. Here the CDR3 reads CASSLAGFSYEYYF. The CDR3 DNA sequence: TGTGCAAGCAGCTTGGCCGGTTTCTCCTACGAGTATTACTTT. This chain connects TRBV5-4 to TRBJ2-7; unclear D gene. Germline CDR1 and CDR2: SGHNT and YYREEE (reference sequence). This CDR3 is built from 14 residues.

The genes are TRBV6-5 and TRBJ2-3; TRBD1 matches at 11 bases. V shed 4 bases and J 5 bases; nucleotides not matched to a gene: 11. The germline V gene encodes CDR1 MNHEY and CDR2 SVGAGI. There are 17 residues in the CDR3. CDR3: CASSSDTPGQGGDTQYF. The CDR3 DNA reads as TGTGCCAGCAGTTCCGATACACCGGGACAGGGGGGAGATACGCAGTATTTT.

Points on this clonotype: At one end, the junction sequence differs from germline, possibly due to a read error. The chain links TRBV4-2 to TRBJ2-5; D is unclear. From germline, CDR1 is LGHNA and CDR2 YNFKEQ. The CDR3 has 16 residues. CDR3 sequence (DNA): TGTGCCAACAGCCACGTTCACCCGGACGTACAAAAGACCCAGTACTTC. Its protein is CANSHVHPDVQKTQYF.

About this clonotype: At one of its ends the junction is not consistent with the germline gene, which may arise from a read error. V and J are TRBV11-2 and TRBJ1-6; D might be TRBD1 (5 bases). Germline CDR1 reads SGHAT; CDR2 reads FQNNGV. The CDR3 has 16 residues. CDR3 in DNA: TGTACCAGCTGCTTAGGGGACGACGGTTATAATTCACCTCTCCACTTT. This sequence encodes CTSCLGDDGYNSPLHF.

Comments on this clonotype: One end of the junction varies from germline; a read error may be responsible. The CDR3 DNA reads as TGTGCCAACAGTGCAGACAGACAACATTCACCCCTCCACTTT. Its translation: CANSADRQHSPLHF. The chain employs TRBV12-3 or TRBV12-4 and TRBJ1-6; the D gene is possibly TRBD1 (5 bases). This CDR3 has 14 amino acids.

For this clonotype: This is likely a read error, given that the CDR3 carries no conserved phenylalanine or tryptophan at its end. V usage is TRBV4-3 and J usage is TRBJ2-3; D gene ambiguous. V was clipped by 0 bases and J by 4 bases, with 11 bases between them. The germline gives CDR1 LGHNA, CDR2 YSLEER. This CDR3 region has 15 residues. The DNA for the CDR3 is TGCGCCAGCAGCCAAGATTTAAACACCTCAGATACGCAGTATTTA. Translated, it gives CASSQDLNTSDTQYL.

This clonotype was observed at least ten times. This chain uses TRBV5-1 with TRBJ2-1; TRBD2 agrees at 7 bases. Germline trimming cut 0 bases from V and 3 bases from J; bases unmatched to any gene: 3. CDR1 and CDR2 from the germline V gene are SGHRS and YFSETQ. The CDR3 is 15 residues long. The CDR3 here is CASSLEGTNYNEQFF. Here the CDR3 DNA reads TGCGCCAGCAGCTTGGAAGGGACTAACTACAATGAGCAGTTCTTC.

This clonotype was detected a few times. V is TRBV5-1 and J is TRBJ2-1; 11 bases fit TRBD2. Germline assignment: CDR1 SGHRS and CDR2 YFSETQ. The CDR3 is 16 amino acids. The junction had 14 bases not matched to a gene; V was cut back by 8 bases and J by 7 bases. CDR3 DNA: TGCGCCAGTAGCGTTAGCGGGACTAGCGGCGGGAATGAGCAGTTCTTC. It translates to CASSVSGTSGGNEQFF.

The chain carries TRBV5-4 and TRBJ2-1; D is undetermined. CDR1 is SGHNT and CDR2 is YYREEE in the germline V gene (reference sequence). The CDR3 extends over 14 amino acids. Deletions cut 5 bases from V and 9 bases from J, with 18 bases between. The DNA of the CDR3 is TGTGCCAGCAGACGCCAAGGGAACCACATTGAGCAGTTCTTC. It translates to CASRRQGNHIEQFF.

A single count supports this clonotype. An end of the junction differs from the germline gene, which may be a read error. This rearrangement joins TRBV28 to TRBJ2-7; no clear D. The germline V gene has CDR1 MDHEN and CDR2 SYDVKM. This CDR3 is built from 15 residues. The CDR3 loop reads CASSLLRADAYGQYF. CDR3 coding DNA: TGTGCCAGCAGTTTACTTAGGGCGGACGCGTACGGGCAGTACTTC.

As to this clonotype: At one boundary the junction diverges from the germline segment, which might be a read error. The CDR3 DNA reads TGCGCCAGCACCTTGAACGGCCGCACTAGCACAGATACACAGTATTTT. Encoded protein: CASTLNGRTSTDTQYF. The rearrangement uses TRBV5-1 and TRBJ2-3; a possible D gene is TRBD2 (6 bases). The CDR3 has 16 residues. The germline gives CDR1 SGHRS, CDR2 YFSETQ.

The sample holds a few counts of this clonotype. One base away lies a much larger clone, so this may be a sequencing read error. The rearrangement joins TRBV5-4 to TRBJ2-1; D remains unclear. CDR1 is SGHNT and CDR2 is YYREEE in the germline V gene (reference sequence). CDR3 length: 15 residues. The DNA of the CDR3 is TGTGCCAACAGCGCGGATAGTGGGGCCTACAATGAGCAGTTCTTC. It specifies CANSADSGAYNEQFF.

Concerning this clonotype itself: A read error may produce the germline difference seen at one junction end. This chain links TRBV11-3 with TRBJ2-3, with 8 bases fitting TRBD2. Per the germline V gene, CDR1 is SGHNT and CDR2 is YENEEA. This CDR3 region has 16 residues. The CDR3 DNA reads TGTGCCATCAGCTTATACAGCGGGAGTAAAACAGATACGCAGTATTTT. It specifies CAISLYSGSKTDTQYF.

Of note for this clonotype: Germline is not matched at one junction end, which may reflect a read error. The gene calls are TRBV4-2 and TRBJ1-6; possibly TRBD1 for D (5 bases). Looked up from germline, CDR1 is LGHNA and CDR2 is YNFKEQ. The CDR3 contains 16 residues. The CDR3 nucleotides are TGTACCAGCAGCCAAGAGGGGTCAGGAGTAGATTCACCCCTCCACTTT. Translated, it gives CTSSQEGSGVDSPLHF.

This clonotype was picked up one time. The junction does not match germline at one end; this may be a read error. The genes are TRBV29-1 and TRBJ1-1, with D maybe TRBD1 (5 bases). The CDR3 contains 15 residues. Germline V gives CDR1 SQVTM, CDR2 ANQGSEA. In nucleotides, the CDR3 is TGCAGCGTTTCCGCAGGGTGCGGCATGAACAGTGAAGCTCTCTTT. As protein: CSVSAGCGMNSEALF.

In regard to this clonotype: At one end, the junction sequence differs from germline, possibly due to a read error. CDR3 sequence: CTSSLRIGVYEQYF. The CDR3 DNA follows: TGTACCAGCAGCTTACGGATAGGCGTCTACGAGCAGTACTTC. The chain carries TRBV11-1 and TRBJ2-7; D uncertain. Germline assignment: CDR1 SGHAT and CDR2 FQDESV (reference sequence). The CDR3 consists of 14 residues.

V is TRBV4-1 and J is TRBJ1-2; D is possibly TRBD1 (6 bases). Trimming cost V 4 bases and J 4 bases, with 19 bases left between them. Per the germline V gene, CDR1 is MGHRA and CDR2 is YSYEKL. CDR3 length: 16 amino acids. The CDR3 loop is CASSPSRDRGGYGYTF. The CDR3 nucleotides are TGCGCCAGCAGCCCGTCCCGGGATAGGGGGGGCTATGGCTACACCTTC.

About this clonotype: One end of the junction fails to match germline, which may point to a read error. The chain has TRBV6-1 and TRBJ2-1, with 9 positions matching TRBD2. The CDR3 runs to 15 residues. Germline values: CDR1 MNHNS, CDR2 SASEGT. CDR3 nucleotide sequence: TGTCCCAGCACTGACCGACTAGCGGCGGGGAATGAGCAGTTCTTC. Protein sequence: CPSTDRLAAGNEQFF.

A word on this clonotype: The CDR3 carries no conserved terminal phenylalanine or tryptophan, so it likely arises from a read error. The chain carries TRBV14 and TRBJ2-7, with 9 bases identical to TRBD2. The CDR3 extends over 15 amino acids. The V gene end was trimmed by 4 bases and the J gene end by 9 bases; junction bases not matched to a gene: 13. Germline V CDR1 and CDR2: SGHDN, FVKESK. CDR3 DNA: TGTGCCAGCAGCCTTACGGGACTAGCAGTCATCCGGCAGTACTCC. Translating it yields CASSLTGLAVIRQYS.

With regard to this clonotype: With a much larger clone just one base away, this may be a read error. V usage is TRBV7-9 and J usage is TRBJ2-2; D not certain. Germline-derived CDR1 and CDR2 are SEHNR and FQNEAQ (reference sequence). V lost 0 bases to trimming and J lost 4 bases, with 6 bases between them. The CDR3 is made up of 14 amino acids. The CDR3 loop reads CASSLATFTGELFF. In DNA, the CDR3 is TGTGCCAGCAGCTTAGCGACCTTCACCGGGGAGCTGTTTTTT.

To note about this clonotype: This likely comes from a read error, as the CDR3 has no conserved phenylalanine or tryptophan at its end. The J gene is TRBJ2-3, the V gene TRBV5-4; D call uncertain. Germline assignment: CDR1 SGHNT and CDR2 YYREEE (reference sequence). V was pared by 0 bases and J by 1 base, with 6 bases between. There are 14 residues in the CDR3. CDR3: CASSLVSRTDTQYL. DNA for the CDR3: TGTGCCAGCAGCTTGGTTAGCCGCACAGATACGCAGTATTTG.

This clonotype occurred a few times. A much larger clone differs by one base, so this may be a read error. This chain joins TRBV6-1 and TRBJ2-1; TRBD2 matches at 7 bases. The CDR3 loop spans 15 amino acids. The germline gives CDR1 MNHNS, CDR2 SASEGT. DNA of the CDR3: TGTGTCAGCAGGCTAGGGACTACGCCTTTCAGTGAGCAGTTCTTC. It specifies CVSRLGTTPFSEQFF.

Notes on this clonotype: In this CDR3 the conserved last residue, phenylalanine or tryptophan, is missing, so a read error is likely. Because the CDR3's place on the DNA is in doubt, the DNA is left out and the CDR3 is given as listed by TCRdb. The rearrangement links TRBV14 to TRBJ2-1; TRBD2, the table's D call, was not compared with the DNA. The germline CDR1 and CDR2 sequences are SGHDN and FVKESK. The CDR3 contains 15 residues when both ends are counted. The CDR3 sequence: CASSAVGGSYNEQFV.

Details on this clonotype: Mismatch with germline at one junction end may stem from a read error. DNA for the CDR3: TGTGTCAGCAGTGAAGGCGGGATCTCAGATACGCAGTATTTT. As protein: CVSSEGGISDTQYF. This sequence joins TRBV6-1 and TRBJ2-3; D possibly corresponds to TRBD2 (6 bases). The CDR3 loop spans 14 amino acids. From germline, CDR1 is MNHNS and CDR2 SASEGT.